This section outlines one TCR beta chain sequence together with its context. Its antigen remains unknown. Per germline, CDR1 SGDLS and CDR2 YYNGEE. V lost 4 bases, J lost 2 bases, and 17 bases lay in between. This CDR3 contains 16 residues. The sample comes from a study of vaccination effects on CD4 cells after COVID-19. Study at large: The vaccine given was either BNT162b2 or mRNA-1273, in two doses.

Method: immunoSEQ multiplex PCR; TCRdb's copy keeps in-frame clones and lacks some. The table shows under 20,000 clones, with around 74% occurring only once. ViraFEST used viral peptide pools to expand antigen-specific CD4+ T cells before sequencing. At the end of roughly ten days of culture, CD4+ T cells were isolated. The person's infection with SARS-CoV-2, confirmed by PCR, took place between March and December 2020. The study's findings and limits: Small numbers of convalescent patients limited the study. It also lacked early post-infection timepoints. Predominantly, the post-vaccine spike-reactive clones of convalescents comprised new vaccine-induced clones.

The sequence derives from a human donor who had a prior SARS-CoV-2 infection. The chain employs TRBV9 and TRBJ2-3; no firm D call. Sample: CD4+ T cells from PBMCs cultured with SARS-CoV-2 spike peptides, taken before COVID-19 vaccination. For the CDR3, the DNA is TGTGCCAGCAGCCCCTCCCAACGGAGAACCACAGATACGCAGTATTTT. This translates into CASSPSQRRTTDTQYF.